This TCR beta chain came from a study of T-cell reconstitution after alpha-beta-depleted transplantation in children. Study observations and caveats: Certain patients had high TCRbeta diversity at day 60, and it came from recipient T cells and thymic progenitors that survived. Hyperexpanded clones declined; after one year, newly produced T cells mostly supplied diversity. Reportedly, only several hundred clones from non-depleted graft cells drove alpha-beta T-cell counts at about two months.

On this clonotype itself: Its antigen is unidentified.

During its preparation, the TCRbeta library received unique molecular identifiers. TCRdb reanalysed the PCR reads using MiXCR and keeps one entry per CDR3 protein. The data hold about 980,000 distinct CDR3 sequences, with roughly 29% observed a single time. The sequencing here drew on PBMCs, mostly from graft donor cells, taken 360 days after TCRalphabeta/CD19-depleted stem cell transplant. The clonotype was recovered from a boy under two years old who had a stem cell transplant for SCID, so the T cells may come from the graft donor.

DNA of the CDR3: TGTGCCAGCAGCCCAGGGGAGGGGAGCGGAGCTTTCTTT. Encoded protein: CASSPGEGSGAFF. This chain connects TRBV7-6 to TRBJ1-1; TRBD1 might be the D (6 bases). This CDR3 spans 13 amino acids. The germline V gene has CDR1 SGHVS and CDR2 FNYEAQ. Trimming left V 5 bases short and J 10 bases short, with 17 bases between.